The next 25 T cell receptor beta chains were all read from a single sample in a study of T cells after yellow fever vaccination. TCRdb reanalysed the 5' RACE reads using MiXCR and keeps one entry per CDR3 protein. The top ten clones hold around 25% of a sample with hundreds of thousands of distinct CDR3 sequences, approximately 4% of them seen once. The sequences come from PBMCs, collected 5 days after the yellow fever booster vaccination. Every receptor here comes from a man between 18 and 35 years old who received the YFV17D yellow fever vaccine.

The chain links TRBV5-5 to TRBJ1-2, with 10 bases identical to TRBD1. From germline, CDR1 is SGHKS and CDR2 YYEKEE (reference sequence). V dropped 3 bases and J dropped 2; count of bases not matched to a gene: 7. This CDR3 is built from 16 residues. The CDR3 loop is CASSSTPGQGNYGYTF. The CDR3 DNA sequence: TGTGCCAGCAGCTCCACCCCGGGACAGGGGAACTATGGCTACACCTTC.

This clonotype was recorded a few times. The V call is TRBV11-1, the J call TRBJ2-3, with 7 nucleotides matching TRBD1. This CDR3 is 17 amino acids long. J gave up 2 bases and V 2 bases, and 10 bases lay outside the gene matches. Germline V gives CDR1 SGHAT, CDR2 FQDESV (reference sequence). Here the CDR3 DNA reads TGTGCCAGCAGCTTACTCCCCGACAGGGCGATCACAGATACGCAGTATTTT. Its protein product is CASSLLPDRAITDTQYF.

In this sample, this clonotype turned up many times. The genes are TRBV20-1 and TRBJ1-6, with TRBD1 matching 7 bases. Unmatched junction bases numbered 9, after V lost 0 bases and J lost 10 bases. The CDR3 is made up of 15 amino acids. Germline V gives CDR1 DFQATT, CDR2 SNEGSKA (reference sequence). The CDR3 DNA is TGCAGTGCTAGAGATGCGAGACAGGGTCGATCACCCCTCCACTTT. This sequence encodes CSARDARQGRSPLHF.

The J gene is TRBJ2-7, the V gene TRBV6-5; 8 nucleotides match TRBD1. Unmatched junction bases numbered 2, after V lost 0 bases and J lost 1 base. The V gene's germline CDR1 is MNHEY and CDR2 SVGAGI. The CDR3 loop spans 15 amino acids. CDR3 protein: CASSYSNRGSYEQYF. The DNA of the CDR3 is TGTGCCAGCAGTTACTCGAACAGGGGGTCCTACGAGCAGTACTTC.

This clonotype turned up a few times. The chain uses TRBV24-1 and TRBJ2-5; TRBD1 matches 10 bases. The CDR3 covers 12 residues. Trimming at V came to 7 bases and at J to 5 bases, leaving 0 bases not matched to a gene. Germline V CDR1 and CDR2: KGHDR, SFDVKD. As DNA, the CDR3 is TGTGCCACCAGGGGACAGGGGGAGACCCAGTACTTC. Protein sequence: CATRGQGETQYF.

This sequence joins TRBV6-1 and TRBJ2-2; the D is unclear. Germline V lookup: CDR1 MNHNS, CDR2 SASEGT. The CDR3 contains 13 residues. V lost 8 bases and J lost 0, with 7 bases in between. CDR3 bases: TGTGCCAGCGTGCCGACGAACACCGGGGAGCTGTTTTTT. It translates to CASVPTNTGELFF.

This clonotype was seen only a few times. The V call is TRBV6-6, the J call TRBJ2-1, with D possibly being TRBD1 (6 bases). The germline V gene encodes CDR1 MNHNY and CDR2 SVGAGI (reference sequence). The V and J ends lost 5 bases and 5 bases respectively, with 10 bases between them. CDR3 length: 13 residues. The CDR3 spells CASSPQGHNEQFF. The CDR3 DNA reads TGTGCCAGCAGTCCACAGGGACACAATGAGCAGTTCTTC.

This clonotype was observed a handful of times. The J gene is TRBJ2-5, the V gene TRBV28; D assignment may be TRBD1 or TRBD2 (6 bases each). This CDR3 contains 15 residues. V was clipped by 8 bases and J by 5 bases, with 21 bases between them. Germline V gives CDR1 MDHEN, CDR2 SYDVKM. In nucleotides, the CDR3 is TGTGCCAGCGAAAAAGGGGGGCCCGGATGGGAGACCCAGTACTTC. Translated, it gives CASEKGGPGWETQYF.

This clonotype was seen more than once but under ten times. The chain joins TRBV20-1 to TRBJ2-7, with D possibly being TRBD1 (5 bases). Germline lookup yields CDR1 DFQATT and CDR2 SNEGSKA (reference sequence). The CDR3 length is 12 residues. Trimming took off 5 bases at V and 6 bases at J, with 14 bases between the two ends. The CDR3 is CSALEGVGEQYF. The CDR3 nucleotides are TGCAGTGCTCTCGAAGGGGTAGGCGAGCAGTACTTC.

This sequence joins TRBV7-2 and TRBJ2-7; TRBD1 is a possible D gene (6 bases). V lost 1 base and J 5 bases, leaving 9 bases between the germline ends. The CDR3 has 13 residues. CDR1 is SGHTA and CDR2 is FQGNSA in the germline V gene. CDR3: CASSLDRVNEQYF. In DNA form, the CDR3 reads TGTGCCAGCAGCTTAGACAGGGTAAACGAGCAGTACTTC.

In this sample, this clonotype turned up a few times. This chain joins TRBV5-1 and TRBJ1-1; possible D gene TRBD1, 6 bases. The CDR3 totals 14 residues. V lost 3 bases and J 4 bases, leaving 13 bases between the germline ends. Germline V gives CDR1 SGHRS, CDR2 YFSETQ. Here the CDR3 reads CASSSRGHLTEAFF. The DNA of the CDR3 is TGCGCCAGCAGCTCCCGGGGACATCTCACTGAAGCTTTCTTT.

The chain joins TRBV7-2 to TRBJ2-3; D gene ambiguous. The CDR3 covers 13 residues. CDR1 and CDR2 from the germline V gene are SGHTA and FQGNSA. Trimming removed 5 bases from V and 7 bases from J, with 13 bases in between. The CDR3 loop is CASSPHLGNTQYF. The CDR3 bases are TGTGCCAGCAGCCCACACTTGGGAAATACGCAGTATTTT.

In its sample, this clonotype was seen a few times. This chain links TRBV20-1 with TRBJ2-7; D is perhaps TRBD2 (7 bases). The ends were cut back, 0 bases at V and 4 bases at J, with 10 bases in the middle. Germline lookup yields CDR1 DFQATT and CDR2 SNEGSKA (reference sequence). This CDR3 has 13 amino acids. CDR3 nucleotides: TGCAGTGCTAGAGACAGGGGAGGGTACGAGCAGTACTTC. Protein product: CSARDRGGYEQYF.

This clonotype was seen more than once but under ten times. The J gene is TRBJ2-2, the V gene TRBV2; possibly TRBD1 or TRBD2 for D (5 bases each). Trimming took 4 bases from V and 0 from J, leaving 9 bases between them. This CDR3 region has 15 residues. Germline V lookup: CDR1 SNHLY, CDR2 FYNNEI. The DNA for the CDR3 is TGTGCCAGCAGTGCCCAGGGAGCGAACACCGGGGAGCTGTTTTTT. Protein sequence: CASSAQGANTGELFF.

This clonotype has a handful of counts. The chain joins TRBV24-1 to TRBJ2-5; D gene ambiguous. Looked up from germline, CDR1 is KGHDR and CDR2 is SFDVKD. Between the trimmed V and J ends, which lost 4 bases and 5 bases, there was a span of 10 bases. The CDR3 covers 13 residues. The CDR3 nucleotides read TGTGCCACCAGTGAATACCACGGGGAGACCCAGTACTTC. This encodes CATSEYHGETQYF.

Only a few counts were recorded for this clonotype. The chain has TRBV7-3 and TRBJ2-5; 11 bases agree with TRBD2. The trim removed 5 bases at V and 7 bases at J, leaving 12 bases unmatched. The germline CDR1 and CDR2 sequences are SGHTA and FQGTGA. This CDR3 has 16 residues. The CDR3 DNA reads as TGTGCCAGCAGCACCTCTAGCGGGGGGAACCAGGGGACCCAGTACTTC. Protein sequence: CASSTSSGGNQGTQYF.

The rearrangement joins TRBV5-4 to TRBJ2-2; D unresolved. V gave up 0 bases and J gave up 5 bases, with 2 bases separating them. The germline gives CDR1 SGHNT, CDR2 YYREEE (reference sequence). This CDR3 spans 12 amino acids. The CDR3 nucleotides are TGTGCCAGCAGCTTGGAAACCGGGGAGCTGTTTTTT. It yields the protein CASSLETGELFF. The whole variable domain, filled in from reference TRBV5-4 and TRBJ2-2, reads ETGVTQSPTHLIKTRGQQVTLRCSSQSGHNTVSWYQQALGQGPQFIFQYYREEENGRGNFPPRFSGLQFPNYSSELNVNALELDDSALYLCASSLETGELFFGEGSRLTVL.

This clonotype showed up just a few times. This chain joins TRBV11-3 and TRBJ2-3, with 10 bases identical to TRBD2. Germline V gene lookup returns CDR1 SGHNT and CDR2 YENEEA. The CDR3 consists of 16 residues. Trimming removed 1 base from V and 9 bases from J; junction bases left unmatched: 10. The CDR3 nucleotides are TGTGCCAGCAGCTTAGCGGGGACTAGCGAAGTGGAAACGCAGTATTTT. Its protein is CASSLAGTSEVETQYF.

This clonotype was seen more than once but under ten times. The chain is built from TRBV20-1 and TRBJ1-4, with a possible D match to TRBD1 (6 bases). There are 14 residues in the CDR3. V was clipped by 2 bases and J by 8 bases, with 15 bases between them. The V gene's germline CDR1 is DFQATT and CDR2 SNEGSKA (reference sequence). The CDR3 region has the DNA TGCAGTGCTAGAAACCCGAGACAGGAGGAAAAACTGTTTTTT. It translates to CSARNPRQEEKLFF.

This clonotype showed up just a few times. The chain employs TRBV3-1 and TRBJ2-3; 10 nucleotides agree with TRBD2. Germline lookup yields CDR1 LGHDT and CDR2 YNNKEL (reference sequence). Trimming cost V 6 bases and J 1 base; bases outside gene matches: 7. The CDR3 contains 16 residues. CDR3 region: CASSNGLAAGTDTQYF. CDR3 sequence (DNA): TGTGCCAGCAGTAACGGACTAGCGGCTGGCACAGATACGCAGTATTTT.

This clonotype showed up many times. The CDR3 DNA sequence: TGCGCCAGCAGCCGGATGACAGGGGACACTGAAGCTTTCTTT. Translated: CASSRMTGDTEAFF. The V gene is TRBV4-1, the J gene TRBJ1-1; 8 bases match TRBD1. After removal of 4 bases from V and 3 bases from J, the junction contained 4 bases not matched to a gene. This CDR3 has 14 amino acids. CDR1 is MGHRA, CDR2 YSYEKL, per germline.

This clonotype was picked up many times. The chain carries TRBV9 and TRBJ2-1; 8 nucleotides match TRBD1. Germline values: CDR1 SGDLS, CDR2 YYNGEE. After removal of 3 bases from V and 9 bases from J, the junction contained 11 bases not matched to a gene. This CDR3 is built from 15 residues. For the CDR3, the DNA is TGTGCCAGCAGCGGTCTTGCTACAGGGGGTGGTGAGCAGTTCTTC. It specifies CASSGLATGGGEQFF.

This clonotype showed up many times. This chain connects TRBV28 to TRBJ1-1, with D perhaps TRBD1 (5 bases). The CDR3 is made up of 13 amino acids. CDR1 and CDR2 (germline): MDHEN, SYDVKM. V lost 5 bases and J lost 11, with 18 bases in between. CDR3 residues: CASSPPGRDGAFF. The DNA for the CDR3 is TGTGCCAGCAGTCCCCCGGGACGTGATGGGGCTTTCTTT.

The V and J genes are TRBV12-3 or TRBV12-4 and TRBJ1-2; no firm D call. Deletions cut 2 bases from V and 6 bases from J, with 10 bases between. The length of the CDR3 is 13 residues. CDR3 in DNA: TGTGCCAGCAGTTTATGGGGAGATGATGGCTACACCTTC. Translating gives CASSLWGDDGYTF.

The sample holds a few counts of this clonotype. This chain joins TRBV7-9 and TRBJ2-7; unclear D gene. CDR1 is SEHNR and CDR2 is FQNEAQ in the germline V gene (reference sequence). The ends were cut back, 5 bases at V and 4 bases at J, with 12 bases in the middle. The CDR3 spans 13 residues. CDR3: CASSPRTEYEQYV. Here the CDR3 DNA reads TGTGCCAGCAGCCCACGGACCGAGTACGAGCAGTACGTC.